Below, 11 T cell receptor beta chains from the same sample are listed, as sequenced in a study of blood T cell repertoires in COVID-19. Clones were sequenced by immunoSEQ multiplex PCR, and TCRdb holds only the in-frame ones, with some missing. The sample consists of approximately 92,000 clones, roughly 80% of them appearing once. Sequenced material: peripheral blood. The receptors come from a man over 45 with acute or convalescent COVID-19.

The chain carries TRBV18 and TRBJ1-1; no definite D call. The V end was cut by 2 bases, the J end by 5 bases, with 15 bases between. There are 15 residues in the CDR3. Germline V CDR1 and CDR2: KGHSH, LQKENI. CDR3 nucleotides: TGTGCCAGCTCACCAGGACCGGGGAGGGAAACTGAAGCTTTCTTT. Its protein is CASSPGPGRETEAFF.

The chain couples TRBV7-8 to TRBJ1-6; 10 bases are shared with TRBD1. V was pared by 4 bases and J by 12 bases, with 9 bases of the junction left unmatched. Germline loops: CDR1 SGHVS, CDR2 FQNEAQ. This CDR3 has 15 amino acids. DNA for the CDR3: TGTGCCAGCAGCTCCAGACAGGGGGCTAGTGGACCCCTCCACTTT. Protein sequence: CASSSRQGASGPLHF.

The V gene is TRBV18, the J gene TRBJ2-5; 12 positions agree with TRBD2. Germline CDR1 reads KGHSH; CDR2 reads LQKENI. V was pared by 1 base and J by 2 bases, with 2 bases of the junction left unmatched. CDR3 length: 16 amino acids. Here the CDR3 DNA reads TGTGCCAGCTCACCACTCACTAGCGGGGGGCAAGAGACCCAGTACTTC. Translating gives CASSPLTSGGQETQYF.

In this sample, this clone turned up a few times. The chain recombines TRBV5-5 with TRBJ1-2; 9 positions agree with TRBD1. V lost 0 bases to trimming and J lost 6 bases; unmatched junction nucleotides: 6. Germline values: CDR1 SGHKS, CDR2 YYEKEE (reference sequence). The CDR3 runs 15 residues. CDR3 in amino acids: CASSLETGGNNGYTF. The CDR3 bases are TGTGCCAGCAGCTTGGAAACAGGGGGCAATAATGGCTACACCTTC.

To note about this clone: The junction and the germline gene differ at one end; a read error may be behind it. The chain links TRBV19 to TRBJ1-6; 8 nucleotides match TRBD1. The CDR3 extends over 14 amino acids. CDR1 and CDR2 (germline): LNHDA, SQIVND (reference sequence). The CDR3, as DNA: TGTGCCAGTAGTAGGACAGGGCCGAATTTACCCCTCCACTTT. Its translation is CASSRTGPNLPLHF.

This sequence joins TRBV25-1 and TRBJ2-3, with a possible D match to TRBD1 (6 bases). Between the trimmed V and J ends, which lost 4 bases and 4 bases, there was a span of 9 bases. CDR3 length: 13 amino acids. CDR1 is MGHDK, CDR2 SYGVNS, per germline. The DNA of the CDR3 is TGTGCCAGCAGTGGTTCAGGGGCAGATACGCAGTATTTT. Encoded protein: CASSGSGADTQYF.

The chain is built from TRBV6-2 or TRBV6-3 and TRBJ1-5; D might be TRBD1 (6 bases). Trimming removed 2 bases from V and 6 bases from J, with 8 bases in between. CDR3 length equals 13 residues. CDR1 is MNHEY and CDR2 is SVGEGT in the germline V gene. The CDR3: CASSYAGAQPQHF. For the CDR3, the DNA is TGTGCCAGCAGTTACGCAGGGGCTCAGCCCCAGCATTTT.

DNA of the CDR3: TGCAGCGTTGAGGTTAGCGGGGGCCAAGAGACCCAGTACTTC. This codes for CSVEVSGGQETQYF. The rearrangement uses TRBV29-1 and TRBJ2-5; 9 positions agree with TRBD2. V dropped 3 bases and J dropped 1; count of bases not matched to a gene: 3. CDR3 length equals 14 residues. Germline lookup yields CDR1 SQVTM and CDR2 ANQGSEA.

V usage is TRBV6-5 and J usage is TRBJ1-1; D is ambiguous. The CDR3 loop spans 10 amino acids. V shed 0 bases and J shed 12 bases, with 5 bases lying between them. Germline CDR1 and CDR2: MNHEY and SVGAGI. The CDR3 region is CASSYSSTFF. The CDR3 DNA follows: TGTGCCAGCAGTTACTCGTCAACTTTCTTT.

The gene calls are TRBV18 and TRBJ2-5; 7 bases align to TRBD1. CDR3 length equals 13 residues. Germline trimming cut 6 bases from V and 5 bases from J; bases unmatched to any gene: 6. Germline loops: CDR1 KGHSH, CDR2 LQKENI. The CDR3 reads CASSDRADETQYF. In DNA form, the CDR3 reads TGTGCCAGCTCCGACAGGGCGGACGAGACCCAGTACTTC.

V is TRBV5-6 and J is TRBJ1-1; 9 bases match TRBD1. V shed 0 bases, J shed 3 bases, and the junction held 3 bases outside the gene matches. The CDR3 sequence is 15 residues long. Germline CDR1 is SGHDT and CDR2 is YYEEEE. The CDR3, as DNA: TGTGCCAGCAGCTTGGAGGGACAGGGCTACACTGAAGCTTTCTTT. Translating gives CASSLEGQGYTEAFF.